This T cell receptor beta chain was documented in a study of T cells after yellow fever vaccination. Via MiXCR, TCRdb re-called the 5' RACE reads, giving one row per CDR3 protein. Seen here are around 260,000 distinct CDR3 sequences, around 5.3% observed once, and the top ten hold around 3.5%. This clonotype was observed a handful of times. The CDR3 loop spans 17 amino acids. V shed 4 bases and J shed 0 bases, with 18 bases lying between them. CDR1 is SGHNT and CDR2 is YYREEE in the germline V gene (reference sequence). The source was CD4+ T cells sorted from PBMCs, collected on the day of the yellow fever booster vaccination. V gene TRBV5-4 combines with J gene TRBJ2-3, with D unclear. This TCR derives from a young man who received the YFV17D yellow fever vaccine. The CDR3 DNA reads TGTGCCAGCAGCCCCTTAGCTAGGGATTCTAGCACAGATACGCAGTATTTT. This gives the protein CASSPLARDSSTDTQYF.